This T cell receptor (beta chain) was found in a study of blood T cell repertoires in COVID-19. As for the study in general: The United States, Italy and Spain provided the acute and convalescent COVID-19 samples.

Produced via immunoSEQ multiplex PCR; TCRdb's table is partial and in-frame only. The table shows under 200,000 clones, with more than 65% occurring only once. Participants, roughly 18 to 90 years old, spanned more than 20 US areas. CDR3 length equals 12 residues. Germline loops: CDR1 MNHEY, CDR2 SMNVEV (reference sequence). V lost 8 bases to trimming and J lost 7 bases, with 12 bases between them. V gene TRBV27 combines with J gene TRBJ2-1, with D maybe TRBD2 (5 bases). The source material was PBMCs or T cells enriched from blood (not recorded which). This TCR came from a man in his 60s who had recovered from COVID-19. The CDR3 here is CASGWTVNEQFF. The CDR3 coding sequence is TGTGCCAGCGGATGGACTGTGAATGAGCAGTTCTTC.